The rows below give T cell receptor beta chains drawn from one sample of a study of blood T cells in healthy people across ages. TCRdb analysed the 5' RACE reads with MiXCR anew, one entry per CDR3 protein. The repertoire holds about 1.1 million distinct CDR3 sequences, more than 30% seen once, with around 14% in the top ten. Sequencing was done on a sample of blood. The receptors were sampled from a man between 18 and 29 years old in good health. Both conserved end residues are part of each CDR3. Fields, in order: J gene, D gene, clone size, V gene, CDR3 protein, CDR3 DNA. The D gene is left open where the match is weak. Part of the rows lack a size; the others show once, few, many or a class for expanded clones.

>TRBJ1-4|TRBD1|few|TRBV6-5
CASSWGQGGEKLFF
TGTGCCAGCAGTTGGGGACAGGGAGGTGAAAAACTGTTTTTT
>TRBJ2-7|-|once|TRBV5-6
CASSVAGQTNEQYF
TGTGCCAGCAGCGTCGCGGGACAGACCAATGAGCAGTACTTC
>TRBJ1-5|-|-|TRBV20-1
CSAGPTGNQPQHF
TGCAGTGCTGGCCCCACAGGCAATCAGCCCCAGCATTTT
>TRBJ1-5|TRBD1|-|TRBV18
CASSVGQANQPQHF
TGTGCCAGCTCAGTTGGACAGGCTAATCAGCCCCAGCATTTT
>TRBJ1-4|-|-|TRBV13
CASTIRRQLEKLFF
TGTGCCAGCACCATCCGGAGGCAGTTAGAAAAACTGTTTTTT
>TRBJ1-6|-|few|TRBV7-2
CASSLRAGSSYNSPLHF
TGTGCCAGCAGCTTAAGGGCAGGGAGCTCCTATAATTCACCCCTCCACTTT
>TRBJ1-4|-|-|TRBV14
CASSQVPMGATNEKLFF
TGTGCCAGCAGCCAAGTACCGATGGGTGCAACTAATGAAAAACTGTTTTTT
>TRBJ1-2|-|-|TRBV20-1
CSARAPGDYGYTF
TGCAGTGCTAGAGCACCAGGGGACTATGGCTACACCTTC
>TRBJ1-6|-|few|TRBV12-3/TRBV12-4
CASSHLNRFFVSSYNSPLHF
TGTGCCAGCAGCCACCTCAACAGGTTTTTCGTGAGCTCCTATAATTCACCCCTCCACTTT
>TRBJ2-2|-|once|TRBV4-2
CASSQDKEGGGELFF
TGTGCCAGCAGCCAAGATAAGGAGGGGGGCGGGGAGCTGTTTTTT
>TRBJ1-1|TRBD1|-|TRBV4-3
CASSQGTGKAFF
TGCGCCAGCAGCCAAGGGACAGGGAAAGCTTTCTTT
>TRBJ1-1|-|-|TRBV4-2
CASSQDTDNTEAFF
TGTGCCAGCAGCCAGGATACAGACAACACTGAAGCTTTCTTT
>TRBJ1-1|-|few|TRBV20-1
CSARSLAGDGNTEAFF
TGCAGTGCTAGATCTTTGGCAGGGGACGGGAACACTGAAGCTTTCTTT
>TRBJ1-2|-|-|TRBV19
CASSMDRDPNYGYTF
TGTGCCAGTAGTATGGATAGGGATCCTAACTATGGCTACACCTTC
>TRBJ2-7|TRBD2|many|TRBV27
CASSYREIAGQTSYEQYF
TGTGCCAGCAGTTACCGCGAAATAGCGGGGCAAACATCCTACGAGCAGTACTTC
>TRBJ1-1|-|few|TRBV5-1
CASSFTTGSTEAFF
TGCGCCAGCAGCTTTACGACGGGGTCCACTGAAGCTTTCTTT
>TRBJ2-6|TRBD2|few|TRBV7-2
CASSFISGARSGANVLTF
TGTGCCAGCAGCTTTATTAGCGGGGCCCGCTCTGGGGCCAACGTCCTGACTTTC
>TRBJ1-1|-|-|TRBV14
CASSHSLRSEAFF
TGTGCCAGCAGCCATAGTTTAAGGTCTGAAGCTTTCTTT
>TRBJ2-5|TRBD2|-|TRBV2
CASSDGTSSETQYF
TGTGCCAGCAGTGATGGGACTAGCTCTGAGACCCAGTACTTC
>TRBJ2-3|-|-|TRBV6-5
CASGSRRASTDTQYF
TGTGCCAGCGGCTCTCGGCGGGCCAGCACAGATACGCAGTATTTT
>TRBJ1-6|-|-|TRBV10-3
CAISGQSRNSPLHF
TGTGCCATCAGTGGACAGTCCCGAAATTCACCCCTCCACTTT
>TRBJ1-1|-|once|TRBV20-1
CSATPHQENTEAFF
TGCAGTGCTACACCCCACCAGGAGAACACTGAAGCTTTCTTT
>TRBJ2-6|-|-|TRBV10-3
CAISEPGQVSGANVVTF
TGTGCCATCAGTGAGCCGGGACAAGTCTCTGGGGCCAACGTCGTGACTTTC
>TRBJ2-2|-|-|TRBV4-1
CASSQVGRREFIPQITGELFF
TGCGCCAGCAGCCAAGTCGGGAGAAGGGAGTTCATCCCTCAAATCACCGGGGAGCTGTTTTTT
>TRBJ2-5|-|-|TRBV5-1
CASSLNRNEQYF
TGCGCCAGCAGCTTGAATAGGAATGAGCAGTACTTC
>TRBJ1-1|-|-|TRBV7-2
CASSHDRTNTEAFF
TGTGCCAGCAGCCATGACAGGACGAACACTGAAGCTTTCTTT
>TRBJ2-7|-|few|TRBV13
CASSDRETSYEQYF
TGTGCCAGCAGCGACCGGGAGACGTCCTACGAGCAGTACTTC
>TRBJ2-3|-|-|TRBV4-2
CASNQGGGDTDTQYF
TGTGCCAGCAACCAAGGAGGCGGGGACACAGATACGCAGTATTTT
>TRBJ2-2|-|few|TRBV6-2/TRBV6-3
CASYRPNTGELFF
TGTGCCAGCTACAGGCCAAACACCGGGGAGCTGTTTTTT
>TRBJ2-6|-|many|TRBV6-2/TRBV6-3
CASNSGSGANVLTF
TGTGCCAGCAATTCAGGCTCTGGGGCCAACGTCCTGACTTTC
>TRBJ2-1|TRBD2|-|TRBV18
CASSPPGLAGGHDEQFF
TGTGCCAGCTCACCACCGGGACTAGCGGGGGGGCATGATGAGCAGTTCTTC
>TRBJ1-1|TRBD1|-|TRBV2
CASNTETGGLNTEAFF
TGTGCCAGCAACACCGAGACAGGGGGTTTGAACACTGAAGCTTTCTTT
>TRBJ2-1|TRBD1|-|TRBV27
CASSPGQGGAEQFF
TGTGCCAGCAGTCCAGGACAGGGTGGCGCTGAGCAGTTCTTC
>TRBJ2-3|TRBD1|-|TRBV10-3
CAISGQGEGSDTQYF
TGTGCCATCAGTGGACAGGGGGAAGGTTCAGATACGCAGTATTTT
>TRBJ1-6|-|-|TRBV27
CATRLGLNPSSPLHF
TGTGCCACCCGCCTGGGTCTTAACCCCAGTTCACCCCTCCACTTT
>TRBJ1-2|-|few|TRBV20-1
CSASGGGRPYGYTF
TGCAGTGCTAGTGGTGGGGGCAGACCCTATGGCTACACCTTC
>TRBJ1-2|-|few|TRBV11-2
CASSVDLGTGYTF
TGTGCCAGCAGCGTAGATTTGGGGACGGGCTACACCTTC
>TRBJ1-5|-|-|TRBV5-8
CASSLRGFSLLGQPQHF
TGTGCCAGCAGCTTGAGAGGGTTTAGCCTCCTGGGCCAGCCCCAGCATTTT
>TRBJ2-1|-|-|TRBV7-9
CASSLGVGLSYNEQFF
TGTGCCAGCAGCTTGGGAGTGGGGTTATCCTACAATGAGCAGTTCTTC
>TRBJ1-1|-|-|TRBV4-1
CASSQRQPTGSGTEAFF
TGCGCCAGCAGCCAACGTCAACCCACCGGGAGCGGGACTGAAGCTTTCTTT
>TRBJ1-2|TRBD1|-|TRBV15
CATSWTGLGYGYTF
TGTGCCACTTCTTGGACAGGACTCGGCTATGGCTACACCTTC
>TRBJ1-1|-|-|TRBV6-6
CASSYAPPTNTEVFF
TGTGCCAGCAGTTACGCGCCTCCCACGAACACTGAAGTTTTCTTT
>TRBJ2-5|TRBD2|-|TRBV29-1
CSVVGRTSGGRNEQYF
TGCAGCGTTGTCGGCCGAACTAGCGGGGGGAGGAATGAGCAGTACTTC
>TRBJ1-4|-|-|TRBV5-1
CASSLAQATNEKLFF
TGCGCCAGCAGCTTGGCGCAGGCAACTAATGAAAAACTGTTTTTT
>TRBJ2-7|TRBD1|many|TRBV12-3/TRBV12-4
CASSPGQAYEQYF
TGCGCCAGCAGCCCGGGACAGGCCTACGAGCAGTACTTC